The 3 T cell receptor beta chains below were found in one sample sequenced in a study of control samples from healthy donors and cancer patients. Assay used: immunoSEQ multiplex PCR; TCRdb lists only in-frame clones, some missing. The sample lists 150,000 to 200,000 clones, about 92% occurring once. Sequences were obtained from blood. These receptors all stem from a man aged 30 to 39 in good health.

V is TRBV27 and J is TRBJ1-5; D is uncertain. Trimming left V 2 bases short and J 0 bases short, with 11 bases between. Germline lookup yields CDR1 MNHEY and CDR2 SMNVEV (reference sequence). The CDR3 runs to 16 residues. In nucleotides, the CDR3 is TGTGCCAGCAGTTTAATGGGTTCGGTTAGCAATCAGCCCCAGCATTTT. Translated: CASSLMGSVSNQPQHF.

V usage is TRBV11-1 and J usage is TRBJ2-1, with 11 bases that match TRBD2. The CDR3 contains 15 residues. Germline loops: CDR1 SGHAT, CDR2 FQDESV (reference sequence). After removal of 1 base from V and 7 bases from J, the junction contained 3 bases not matched to a gene. CDR3 protein: CASSLDSGRGNEQFF. In DNA, the CDR3 is TGTGCCAGCAGCTTAGATAGCGGGAGGGGGAATGAGCAGTTCTTC.

The rearrangement uses TRBV11-2 and TRBJ1-2; TRBD1 matches at 7 bases. Germline V gene data show CDR1 as SGHAT and CDR2 as FQNNGV. The CDR3 length is 12 residues. Trimming took 5 bases from V and 7 from J; bases not matched to a gene: 4. The CDR3 region has the DNA TGTGCCAGCAGCCACAACAGGGGTGGCTACACCTTC. Translating gives CASSHNRGGYTF.